This T cell receptor beta chain was sequenced during a study of blood T cell repertoires in COVID-19. Turning to the study itself: Samples taken during acute and convalescent COVID-19 were collected in the United States, Italy and Spain. The cDNA or gDNA used as material had been derived from T cells, B-cell-depleted T cells, or PBMCs.

From germline, CDR1 is MNHEY and CDR2 SVGEGT. Trimming cost V 6 bases and J 3 bases; bases outside gene matches: 13. The length of the CDR3 is 16 residues. Original methodology: Amplified reference gene primers provided the basis for estimating nucleated cell counts. Data came from immunoSEQ multiplex PCR; TCRdb stores just in-frame clones and leaves some out. V and J calls and clone size follow that table, whereas D and trimming were derived from the DNA. The sample records under 250,000 clones, 84% being singletons. The receptor was derived from a man aged 45-65 years with active or convalescent COVID-19. The V call is TRBV6-2 or TRBV6-3, the J call TRBJ2-7, with 8 positions matching TRBD2. Sequencing was performed on peripheral blood. The CDR3 protein is CASSPGISGDLYEQYV. The DNA of the CDR3 is TGTGCCAGCAGCCCCGGGATTAGCGGGGACCTCTACGAGCAGTACGTC.